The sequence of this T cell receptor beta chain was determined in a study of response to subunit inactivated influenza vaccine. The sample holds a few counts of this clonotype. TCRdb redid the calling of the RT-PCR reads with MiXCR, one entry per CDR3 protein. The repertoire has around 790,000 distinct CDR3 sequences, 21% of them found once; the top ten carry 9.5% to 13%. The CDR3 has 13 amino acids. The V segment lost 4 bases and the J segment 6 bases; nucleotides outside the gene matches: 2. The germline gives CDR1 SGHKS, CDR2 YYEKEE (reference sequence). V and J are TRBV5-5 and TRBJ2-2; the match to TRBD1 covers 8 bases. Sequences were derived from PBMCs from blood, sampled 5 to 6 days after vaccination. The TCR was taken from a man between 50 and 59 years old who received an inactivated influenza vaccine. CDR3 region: CASSRTGSGELFF. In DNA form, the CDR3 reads TGTGCCAGCAGCAGGACAGGGTCCGGGGAGCTGTTTTTT. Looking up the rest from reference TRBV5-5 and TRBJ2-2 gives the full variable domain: DAGVTQSPTHLIKTRGQQVTLRCSPISGHKSVSWYQQVLGQGPQFIFQYYEKEERGRGNFPDRFSARQFPNYSSELNVNALLLGDSALYLCASSRTGSGELFFGEGSRLTVL.